The 20 T cell receptor beta chains presented below share a single source sample, sequenced in a study of T cell responses to AZD1222 COVID-19 vaccine. The protocol was immunoSEQ multiplex PCR, while the TCRdb copy is restricted to in-frame clones and leaves out a portion. The table has more than 85,000 clones, about 85% seen once. Source: peripheral blood, taken on day 0 of AZD1222 vaccination. These receptors came from an adult in good health.

The CDR3 protein is CASFRGGSGNTIYF. The CDR3 nucleotides read TGTGCCAGCTTTCGCGGGGGCTCTGGAAACACCATATATTTT. The chain is built from TRBV6-5 and TRBJ1-3; TRBD1 might be the D (5 bases). The germline gives CDR1 MNHEY, CDR2 SVGAGI. CDR3 length equals 14 residues. Trimming took off 8 bases at V and 0 bases at J, with 11 bases between the two ends.

The genes are TRBV4-1 and TRBJ2-7; 10 bases are shared with TRBD2. This CDR3 has 15 residues. CDR1 and CDR2 (germline): MGHRA, YSYEKL. V gave up 0 bases and J gave up 5 bases; unmatched junction bases: 4. The CDR3 spells CASSQELAGINEQYF. The CDR3 nucleotides read TGCGCCAGCAGCCAAGAACTAGCGGGAATAAACGAGCAGTACTTC.

The rearrangement links TRBV4-1 to TRBJ1-1; D not resolved. CDR3 length: 15 amino acids. Deletions cut 0 bases from V and 6 bases from J, with 14 bases between. Per the germline V gene, CDR1 is MGHRA and CDR2 is YSYEKL. The CDR3 nucleotides are TGCGCCAGCAGCCAAGAATTAGTCACGGTCGCTGAAGCTTTCTTT. Protein product: CASSQELVTVAEAFF.

The chain links TRBV19 to TRBJ1-6, with 7 bases aligning to TRBD1. CDR1 and CDR2 (germline): LNHDA, SQIVND (reference sequence). V trimming: 9 bases; J trimming: 6 bases; junction bases outside the gene matches: 8. The CDR3 consists of 14 residues. CDR3 nucleotides: TGTGCCAGCGACCAGGGGGTAGGTAATTCACCCCTCCACTTT. Its translation: CASDQGVGNSPLHF.

This clone is a singleton in its sample. The gene calls are TRBV19 and TRBJ1-5, with 9 bases that match TRBD1. The J segment lost 6 bases and the V segment lost 7 bases, leaving 7 bases of the junction unmatched. The germline CDR1 and CDR2 sequences are LNHDA and SQIVND (reference sequence). The CDR3 runs to 14 residues. The CDR3 loop reads CASTKQGAGQPQHF. The DNA of the CDR3 is TGTGCCAGTACTAAACAGGGGGCTGGTCAGCCCCAGCATTTT.

The rearrangement joins TRBV28 to TRBJ1-1; D perhaps matches TRBD1 (6 bases). CDR1 and CDR2 (germline): MDHEN, SYDVKM. This CDR3 comprises 14 residues. V was trimmed by 2 bases and J by 4 bases, leaving 11 bases between them. CDR3 DNA sequence: TGTGCCAGCAGTTTAGGGTACAGGGCCACTGAAGCTTTCTTT. This encodes CASSLGYRATEAFF.

This clone is judged medium-sized. J is TRBJ2-7 and V is TRBV27, with 8 bases identical to TRBD1. The trim removed 5 bases at V and 3 bases at J, leaving 9 bases unmatched. The germline CDR1 and CDR2 sequences are MNHEY and SMNVEV (reference sequence). The CDR3 totals 15 residues. CDR3 residues: CASSPRGRQDYEQYF. The CDR3 bases are TGTGCCAGCAGTCCCAGGGGGCGGCAGGACTACGAGCAGTACTTC.

This clone was counted a single time. The chain has TRBV5-4 and TRBJ1-6, with 7 bases fitting TRBD1. V dropped 4 bases and J dropped 1; count of bases not matched to a gene: 5. CDR3 length: 16 residues. In germline, CDR1 is SGHNT, CDR2 YYREEE (reference sequence). The CDR3 bases are TGTGCCAGCAGCACCAACAGGGGTTCCTATAATTCACCCCTCCACTTT. Translating it yields CASSTNRGSYNSPLHF.

The V and J genes are TRBV25-1 and TRBJ1-6; maybe TRBD1 (6 bases). Germline V gene lookup returns CDR1 MGHDK and CDR2 SYGVNS. V lost 3 bases and J 10 bases, leaving 16 bases between the germline ends. The CDR3 runs to 15 residues. CDR3 sequence: CASSDIQGKGSPLHF. The CDR3 coding sequence is TGTGCCAGCAGTGATATACAGGGTAAAGGATCACCCCTCCACTTT.

The rearrangement uses TRBV3-1 (or the pseudogene TRBV3-2) and TRBJ1-4; 8 bases are a match to TRBD1. Germline V CDR1 and CDR2: LGHDT, YNNKEL (reference sequence). This CDR3 has 13 amino acids. The V gene end was trimmed by 4 bases and the J gene end by 7 bases; junction bases not matched to a gene: 2. The CDR3 region is CASSPGQGEKLFF. Written as DNA, the CDR3 is TGTGCCAGCAGCCCCGGACAGGGTGAAAAACTGTTTTTT.

The chain uses TRBV24-1 and TRBJ2-1; D may match TRBD1 or TRBD2 (5 bases each). The V gene lost 3 bases and the J gene lost 8 bases, with 19 bases spanning the gap. This CDR3 is built from 16 residues. Per the germline V gene, CDR1 is KGHDR and CDR2 is SFDVKD. This chain's CDR3 is CATSDIGASRAYEQFF. In nucleotides, the CDR3 is TGTGCCACCAGTGATATAGGGGCTAGCCGGGCCTATGAGCAGTTCTTC.

V and J are TRBV7-9 and TRBJ2-2; D assignment may be TRBD1 or TRBD2 (5 bases each). Germline lookup yields CDR1 SEHNR and CDR2 FQNEAQ (reference sequence). V lost 3 bases and J lost 3, with 11 bases in between. This CDR3 region has 15 residues. The DNA of the CDR3 is TGTGCCAGCAGCTTCGGGGCTAGCTACACCGGGGAGCTGTTTTTT. Its translation is CASSFGASYTGELFF.

V and J are TRBV30 and TRBJ2-1, with D possibly being TRBD1 or TRBD2 (5 bases each). V was clipped by 5 bases and J by 10 bases, with 15 bases between them. CDR1 is GTSNPN and CDR2 is SVGIG in the germline V gene (reference sequence). The CDR3 is 12 residues long. The CDR3 region is CAWGTIGVEQFF. For the CDR3, the DNA is TGTGCCTGGGGGACCATAGGAGTGGAGCAGTTCTTC.

The gene calls are TRBV6-5 and TRBJ1-6; no reliable D call. V was pared by 0 bases and J by 6 bases, with 12 bases between. The germline V gene encodes CDR1 MNHEY and CDR2 SVGAGI. The CDR3 loop spans 16 amino acids. Here the CDR3 DNA reads TGTGCCAGCAGTTACTCGGGCGGACGGGCTAATTCACCCCTCCACTTT. It is translated as CASSYSGGRANSPLHF.

The rearrangement uses TRBV27 and TRBJ2-7; 7 positions match TRBD1. Germline CDR1 and CDR2: MNHEY and SMNVEV (reference sequence). V lost 3 bases and J lost 4; bases outside the gene matches: 3. The CDR3 has 13 amino acids. Written as DNA, the CDR3 is TGTGCCAGCAGTTTCAAACAGGGGTACGAGCAGTACTTC. Encoded protein: CASSFKQGYEQYF.

This clone appeared once. The rearrangement joins TRBV7-9 to TRBJ1-1; possible D gene TRBD1, 5 bases. With 3 bases removed from V and 4 bases from J, the gap between germline ends came to 9 bases. The length of the CDR3 is 13 residues. In germline, CDR1 is SEHNR, CDR2 FQNEAQ (reference sequence). The CDR3 coding sequence is TGTGCCAGCAGCTTTCTCGGGGGCACTGAAGCTTTCTTT. As protein: CASSFLGGTEAFF.

V is TRBV7-2 and J is TRBJ1-5; D ambiguous. The germline CDR1 and CDR2 sequences are SGHTA and FQGNSA. This CDR3 is 13 amino acids long. With 3 bases removed from V and 4 bases from J, the gap between germline ends came to 7 bases. The CDR3 loop is CASSLSGNQPQHF. CDR3 in DNA: TGTGCCAGCAGCTTGTCCGGGAATCAGCCCCAGCATTTT.

The rearrangement joins TRBV7-9 to TRBJ2-3; 10 bases line up with TRBD2. This CDR3 is built from 19 residues. CDR1 and CDR2 from the germline V gene are SEHNR and FQNEAQ (reference sequence). The V gene end was trimmed by 3 bases and the J gene end by 3 bases; junction bases not matched to a gene: 15. DNA for the CDR3: TGTGCCAGCAGCTTTCCTCTGCCGGGACTAGCGACAAATACAGATACGCAGTATTTT. The encoded protein is CASSFPLPGLATNTDTQYF.

This chain joins TRBV7-2 and TRBJ1-2; 7 nucleotides align to TRBD1. The CDR3 sequence is 12 residues long. Trimming cost V 1 base and J 11 bases; bases outside gene matches: 4. Germline lookup yields CDR1 SGHTA and CDR2 FQGNSA. CDR3 residues: CASSLGGGLYTF. CDR3 in DNA: TGTGCCAGCAGCTTAGGAGGGGGCTTGTACACCTTC.

CDR3: CATSDLVAGGSGELFF. The DNA for the CDR3 is TGTGCCACCAGTGATTTGGTAGCGGGGGGCTCCGGGGAGCTGTTTTTT. The rearrangement uses TRBV24-1 and TRBJ2-2; 10 positions agree with TRBD2. After removal of 0 bases from V and 6 bases from J, the junction contained 3 bases not matched to a gene. Germline CDR1 and CDR2: KGHDR and SFDVKD. The CDR3 is 16 amino acids.